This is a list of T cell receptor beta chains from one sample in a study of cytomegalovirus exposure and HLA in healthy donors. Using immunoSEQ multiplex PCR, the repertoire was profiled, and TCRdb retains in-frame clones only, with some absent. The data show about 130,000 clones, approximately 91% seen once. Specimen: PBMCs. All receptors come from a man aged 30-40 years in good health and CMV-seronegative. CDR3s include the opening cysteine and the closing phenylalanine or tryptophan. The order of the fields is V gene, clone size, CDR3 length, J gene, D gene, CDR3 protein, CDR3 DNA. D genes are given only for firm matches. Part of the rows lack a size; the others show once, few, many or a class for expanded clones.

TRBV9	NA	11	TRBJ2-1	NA	CASSVEHEQFF	TGTGCCAGCAGCGTAGAGCATGAGCAGTTCTTC
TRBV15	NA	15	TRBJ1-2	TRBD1	CATSRQRQGIYGYTF	TGTGCCACCAGCAGACAAAGACAGGGGATCTATGGCTACACCTTC
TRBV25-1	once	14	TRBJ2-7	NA	CASSRQTNSYEQYF	TGTGCCAGCAGTAGACAGACCAACTCCTACGAGCAGTACTTC
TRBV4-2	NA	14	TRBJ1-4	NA	CASSQRGGNEKLFF	TGTGCCAGCAGCCAAAGGGGGGGAAATGAAAAACTGTTTTTT
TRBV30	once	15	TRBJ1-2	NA	CAWMEGGLHIYGYTF	TGTGCCTGGATGGAGGGGGGGCTCCACATCTATGGCTACACCTTC
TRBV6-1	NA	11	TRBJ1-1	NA	CASRGAAEAFF	TGTGCCAGCCGGGGAGCCGCTGAAGCTTTCTTT
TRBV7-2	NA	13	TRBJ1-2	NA	CASSLDAGWSYTF	TGTGCCAGCAGCTTAGACGCAGGGTGGAGCTACACCTTC
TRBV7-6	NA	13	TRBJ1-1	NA	CASSWGVGTEAFF	TGTGCCAGCAGCTGGGGGGTAGGAACTGAAGCTTTCTTT
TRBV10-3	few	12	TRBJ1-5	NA	CAISGQGQPQHF	TGTGCCATCAGTGGTCAGGGTCAGCCCCAGCATTTT
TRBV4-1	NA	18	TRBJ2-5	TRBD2	CASSLSLHSGSYQETQYF	TGCGCCAGCAGCCTCTCTCTTCATAGCGGGTCGTACCAAGAGACCCAGTACTTC
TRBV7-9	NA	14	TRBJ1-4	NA	CAIDPGSTNEKLFF	TGTGCCATTGACCCGGGGTCAACTAATGAAAAACTGTTTTTT
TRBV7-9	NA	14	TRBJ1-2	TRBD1	CASSFTGANYGYTF	TGTGCCAGCAGCTTCACAGGGGCTAACTATGGCTACACCTTC
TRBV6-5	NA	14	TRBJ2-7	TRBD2	CASSYGGLTYEQYF	TGTGCCAGCAGTTACGGGGGACTAACCTACGAGCAGTACTTC
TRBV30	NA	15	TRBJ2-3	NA	CAWSQGRVSTDTQYF	TGTGCCTGGAGTCAGGGGCGGGTTTCCACAGATACGCAGTATTTT
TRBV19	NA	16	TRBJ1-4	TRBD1	CASSSRDRGTNEKLFF	TGTGCCAGTAGTAGCCGGGACAGGGGCACTAATGAAAAACTGTTTTTT
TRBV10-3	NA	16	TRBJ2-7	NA	CAISDGGAQGSYEQYF	TGTGCCATCAGTGACGGCGGGGCCCAGGGTTCCTACGAGCAGTACTTC
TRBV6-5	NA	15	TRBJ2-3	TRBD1	CASTQGGQGSNTQYF	TGTGCCAGCACCCAGGGGGGACAGGGTAGTAATACGCAGTATTTT
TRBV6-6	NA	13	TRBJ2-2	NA	CASTTRSTGELFF	TGTGCCAGCACCACGAGGAGCACCGGGGAGCTGTTTTTT
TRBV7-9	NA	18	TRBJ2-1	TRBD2	CASSLALLGTSGIKEQFF	TGTGCCAGCAGCTTAGCCCTTCTAGGGACTAGCGGGATCAAAGAGCAGTTCTTC
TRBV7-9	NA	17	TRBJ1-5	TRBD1	CASSLGSGQEYNQPQHF	TGTGCCAGCAGCTTGGGGTCCGGACAGGAGTACAATCAGCCCCAGCATTTT
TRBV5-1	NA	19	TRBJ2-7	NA	CASSSENVTTWELGYEQYF	TGCGCCAGCAGTTCGGAAAACGTAACGACATGGGAGCTGGGATACGAGCAGTACTTC
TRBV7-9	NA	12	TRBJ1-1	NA	CASSPSHTEAFF	TGTGCCAGCAGCCCCTCCCACACTGAAGCTTTCTTT
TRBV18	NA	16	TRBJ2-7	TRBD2	CASSPGGLAGAYEQYF	TGTGCCAGCTCACCAGGGGGACTAGCGGGAGCCTACGAGCAGTACTTC
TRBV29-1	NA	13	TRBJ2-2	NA	CSVKGLNTGELFF	TGCAGCGTTAAGGGACTGAACACCGGGGAGCTGTTTTTT
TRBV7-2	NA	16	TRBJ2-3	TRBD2	CASSLVVGGPADTQYF	TGTGCCAGCAGCTTAGTAGTGGGAGGGCCTGCAGATACGCAGTATTTT
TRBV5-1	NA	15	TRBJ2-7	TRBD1	CASSSMPGQGREQYF	TGCGCCAGCAGCTCCATGCCGGGACAGGGAAGGGAGCAGTACTTC
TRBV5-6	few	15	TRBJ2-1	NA	CASSLFDSRYNEQFF	TGTGCCAGCAGCTTGTTTGATTCCAGGTACAATGAGCAGTTCTTC
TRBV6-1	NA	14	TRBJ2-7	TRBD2	CASIYSGRAGEQYF	TGTGCCAGCATATATAGCGGGAGGGCCGGCGAGCAGTACTTC
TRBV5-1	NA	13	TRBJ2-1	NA	CASGSGTYNEQFF	TGCGCCAGCGGAAGCGGAACCTACAATGAGCAGTTCTTC
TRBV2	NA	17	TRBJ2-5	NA	CASKPMEGARGIETQYF	TGTGCCAGCAAGCCTATGGAGGGGGCGCGTGGAATAGAGACCCAGTACTTC
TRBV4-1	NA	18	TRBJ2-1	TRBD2	CASSQTGLAGGIYNEQFF	TGCGCCAGCAGCCAGACGGGACTAGCGGGAGGTATCTACAATGAGCAGTTCTTC
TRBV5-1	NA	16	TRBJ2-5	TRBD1	CASSLTPGTGLYTQYF	TGCGCCAGCAGCCTCACTCCAGGGACAGGCTTATATACCCAGTACTTC
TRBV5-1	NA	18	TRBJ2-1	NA	CASSSGKRQADSYNEQFF	TGCGCCAGCAGCTCGGGTAAAAGACAGGCCGACTCCTACAATGAGCAGTTCTTC
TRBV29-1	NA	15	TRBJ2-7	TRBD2	CSVEEGRGRANEQYF	TGCAGCGTTGAAGAAGGGCGCGGGAGGGCCAACGAGCAGTACTTC
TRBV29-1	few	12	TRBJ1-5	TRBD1	CSVRTGDQPQHF	TGCAGCGTTAGGACAGGGGATCAGCCCCAGCATTTT
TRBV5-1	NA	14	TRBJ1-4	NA	CASSSTAEVRKLFF	TGCGCCAGCAGCTCGACCGCCGAGGTGCGAAAACTGTTTTTT